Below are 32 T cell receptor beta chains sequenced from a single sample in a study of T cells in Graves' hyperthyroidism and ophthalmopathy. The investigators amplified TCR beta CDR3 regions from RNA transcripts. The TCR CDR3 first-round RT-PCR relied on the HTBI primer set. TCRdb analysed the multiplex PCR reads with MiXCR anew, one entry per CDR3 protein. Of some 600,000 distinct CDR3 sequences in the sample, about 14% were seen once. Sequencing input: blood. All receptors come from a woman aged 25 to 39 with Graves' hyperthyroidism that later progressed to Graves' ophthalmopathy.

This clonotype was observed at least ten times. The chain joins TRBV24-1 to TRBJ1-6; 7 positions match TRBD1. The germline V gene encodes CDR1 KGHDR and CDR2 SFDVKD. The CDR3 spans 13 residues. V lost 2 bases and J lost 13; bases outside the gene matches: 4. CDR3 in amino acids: CATSDWTGFPLHF. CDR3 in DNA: TGTGCCACCAGTGATTGGACAGGCTTCCCCCTCCACTTT.

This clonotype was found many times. Here the CDR3 reads CASSEAEQGRKDQPQHF. CDR3 nucleotides: TGTGCCAGCAGTGAAGCGGAGCAGGGACGAAAGGATCAGCCCCAGCATTTT. The rearrangement links TRBV6-1 to TRBJ1-5; a possible D gene is TRBD1 (5 bases). Trimming pared 0 bases from V and 5 bases from J, leaving 17 bases between. Germline loops: CDR1 MNHNS, CDR2 SASEGT. The CDR3 spans 17 residues.

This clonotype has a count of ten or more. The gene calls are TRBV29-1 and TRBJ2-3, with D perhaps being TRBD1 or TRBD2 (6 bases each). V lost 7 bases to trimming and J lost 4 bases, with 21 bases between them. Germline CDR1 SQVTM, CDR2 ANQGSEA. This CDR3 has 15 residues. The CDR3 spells CSARGGIIAADTQYF. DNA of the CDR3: TGCAGCGCCCGAGGGGGGATTATTGCGGCAGATACGCAGTATTTT.

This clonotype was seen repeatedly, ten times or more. CDR3 in DNA: TGTGCCAGCAGCTCGAGGGTAGGGACGGGCGGGAGGGAGGCTGAAGCTTTCTTT. Its protein product is CASSSRVGTGGREAEAFF. This chain uses TRBV7-2 with TRBJ1-1; perhaps TRBD1 as D (5 bases). This CDR3 region has 18 residues. Germline loops: CDR1 SGHTA, CDR2 FQGNSA. Trimming took off 4 bases at V and 6 bases at J, with 27 bases between the two ends.

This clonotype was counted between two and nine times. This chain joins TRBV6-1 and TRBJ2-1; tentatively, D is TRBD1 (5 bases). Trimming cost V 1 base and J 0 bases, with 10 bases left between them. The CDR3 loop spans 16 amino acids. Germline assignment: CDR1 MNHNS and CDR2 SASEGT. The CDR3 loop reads CASSEEGWSSYNEQFF. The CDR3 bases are TGTGCCAGCAGTGAAGAGGGGTGGAGCTCCTACAATGAGCAGTTCTTC.

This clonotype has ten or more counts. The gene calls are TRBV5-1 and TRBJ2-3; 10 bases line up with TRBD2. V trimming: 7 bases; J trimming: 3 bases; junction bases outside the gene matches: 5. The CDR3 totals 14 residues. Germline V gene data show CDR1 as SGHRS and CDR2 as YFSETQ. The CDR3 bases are TGCGCCAGCTTTACTAGCGGGGCAACAGATACGCAGTATTTT. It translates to CASFTSGATDTQYF.

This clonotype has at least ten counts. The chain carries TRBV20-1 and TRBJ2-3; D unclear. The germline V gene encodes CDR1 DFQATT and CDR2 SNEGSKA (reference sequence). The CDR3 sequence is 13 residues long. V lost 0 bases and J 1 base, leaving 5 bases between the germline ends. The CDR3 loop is CSARDQRTDTQYF. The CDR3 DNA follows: TGCAGTGCTAGAGATCAGCGCACAGATACGCAGTATTTT.

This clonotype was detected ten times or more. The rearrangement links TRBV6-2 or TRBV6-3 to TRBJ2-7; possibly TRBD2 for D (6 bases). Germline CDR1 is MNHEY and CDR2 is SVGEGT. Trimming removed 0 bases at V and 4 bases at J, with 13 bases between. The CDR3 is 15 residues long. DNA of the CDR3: TGTGCCAGCAGTTACTCGGGAGGCCGAAAATACGAGCAGTACTTC. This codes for CASSYSGGRKYEQYF.

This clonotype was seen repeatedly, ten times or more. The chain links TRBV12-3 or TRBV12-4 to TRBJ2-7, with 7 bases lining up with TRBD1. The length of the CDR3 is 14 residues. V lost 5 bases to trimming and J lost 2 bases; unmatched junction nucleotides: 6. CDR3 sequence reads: CASSLKTGPYEQYF. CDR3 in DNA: TGTGCCAGCAGTCTCAAGACAGGGCCCTACGAGCAGTACTTC.

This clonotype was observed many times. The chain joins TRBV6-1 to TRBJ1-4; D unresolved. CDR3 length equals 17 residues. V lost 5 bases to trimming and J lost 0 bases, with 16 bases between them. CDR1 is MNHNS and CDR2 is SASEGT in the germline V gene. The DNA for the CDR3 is TGTGCCAGCAGTTCACGCACCGGACGATCAACTAATGAAAAACTGTTTTTT. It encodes CASSSRTGRSTNEKLFF.

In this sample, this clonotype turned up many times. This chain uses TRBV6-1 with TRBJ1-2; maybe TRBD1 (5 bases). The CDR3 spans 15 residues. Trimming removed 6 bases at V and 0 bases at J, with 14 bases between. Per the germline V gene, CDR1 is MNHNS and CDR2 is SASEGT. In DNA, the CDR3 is TGTGCCAGCAGGACCGGGGGGATAGCTAACTATGGCTACACCTTC. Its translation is CASRTGGIANYGYTF.

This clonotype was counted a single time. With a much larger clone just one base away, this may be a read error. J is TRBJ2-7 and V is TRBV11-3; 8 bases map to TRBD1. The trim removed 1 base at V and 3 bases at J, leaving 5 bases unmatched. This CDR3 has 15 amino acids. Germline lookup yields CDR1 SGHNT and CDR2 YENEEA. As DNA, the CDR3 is TGTGCCAGCAGCTTAGTGTCAGGGGGCGTCTACGAGCAGTACTTC. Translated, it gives CASSLVSGGVYEQYF.

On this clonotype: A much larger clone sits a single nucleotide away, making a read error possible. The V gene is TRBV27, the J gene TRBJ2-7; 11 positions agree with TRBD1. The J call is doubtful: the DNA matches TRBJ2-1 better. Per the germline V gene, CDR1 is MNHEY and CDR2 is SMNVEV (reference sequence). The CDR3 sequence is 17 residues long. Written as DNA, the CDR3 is TGTGCCAGCAGTTTATTACTCAGGACAGGGGGCAGATACGAGCAGTTCTTC. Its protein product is CASSLLLRTGGRYEQFF.

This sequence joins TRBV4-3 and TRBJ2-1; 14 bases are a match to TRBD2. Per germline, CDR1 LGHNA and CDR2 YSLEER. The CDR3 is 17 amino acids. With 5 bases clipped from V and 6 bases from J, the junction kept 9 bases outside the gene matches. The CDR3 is CASSKRLAGGSSNEQFF. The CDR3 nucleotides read TGCGCCAGCAGCAAAAGACTAGCGGGAGGGTCGTCCAATGAGCAGTTCTTC.

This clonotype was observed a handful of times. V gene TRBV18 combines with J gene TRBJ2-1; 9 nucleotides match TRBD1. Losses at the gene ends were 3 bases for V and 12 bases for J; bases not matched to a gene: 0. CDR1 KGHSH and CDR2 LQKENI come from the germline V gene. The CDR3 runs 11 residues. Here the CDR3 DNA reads TGTGCCAGCTCACCGGACAGGGGGCAGTTCTTC. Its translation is CASSPDRGQFF.

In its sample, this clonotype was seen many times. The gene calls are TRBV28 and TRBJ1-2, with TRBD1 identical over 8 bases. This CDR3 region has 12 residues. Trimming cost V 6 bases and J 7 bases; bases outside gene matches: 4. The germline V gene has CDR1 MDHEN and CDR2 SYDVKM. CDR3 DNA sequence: TGTGCCAGCAGATCAGGGGGCAGTGGCTACACCTTC. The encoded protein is CASRSGGSGYTF.

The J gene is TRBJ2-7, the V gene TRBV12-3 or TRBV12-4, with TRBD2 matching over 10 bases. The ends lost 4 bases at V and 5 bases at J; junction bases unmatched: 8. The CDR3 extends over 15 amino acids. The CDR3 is CASSSSSGRINEQYF. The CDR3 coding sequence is TGTGCCAGCAGTTCGTCTAGCGGGAGAATCAACGAGCAGTACTTC.

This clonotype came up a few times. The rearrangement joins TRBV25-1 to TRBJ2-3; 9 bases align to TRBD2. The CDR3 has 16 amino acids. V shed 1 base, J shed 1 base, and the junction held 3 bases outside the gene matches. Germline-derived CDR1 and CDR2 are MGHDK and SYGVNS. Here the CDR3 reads CASSEWRTSGTDTQYF. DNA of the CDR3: TGTGCCAGCAGTGAATGGAGGACTAGCGGCACAGATACGCAGTATTTT. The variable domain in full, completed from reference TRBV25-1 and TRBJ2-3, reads EADIYQTPRYLVIGTGKKITLECSQTMGHDKMYWYQQDPGMELHLIHYSYGVNSTEKGDLSSESTVSRIRTEHFPLTLESARPSHTSQYLCASSEWRTSGTDTQYFGPGTRLTVL.

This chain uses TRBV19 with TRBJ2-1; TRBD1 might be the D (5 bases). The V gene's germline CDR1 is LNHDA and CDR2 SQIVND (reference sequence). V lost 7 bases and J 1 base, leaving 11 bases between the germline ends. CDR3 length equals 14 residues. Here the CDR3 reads CASTQPGSYNEQFF. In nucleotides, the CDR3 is TGTGCCAGTACCCAGCCAGGGTCCTACAATGAGCAGTTCTTC. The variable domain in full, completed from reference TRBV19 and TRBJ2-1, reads DGGITQSPKYLFRKEGQNVTLSCEQNLNHDAMYWYRQDPGQGLRLIYYSQIVNDFQKGDIAEGYSVSREKKESFPLTVTSAQKNPTAFYLCASTQPGSYNEQFFGPGTRLTVL.

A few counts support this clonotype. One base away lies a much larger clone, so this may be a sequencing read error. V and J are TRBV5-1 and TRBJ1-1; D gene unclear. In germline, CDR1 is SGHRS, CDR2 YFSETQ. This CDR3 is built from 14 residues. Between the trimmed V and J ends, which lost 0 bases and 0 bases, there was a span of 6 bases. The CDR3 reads CASSLARMNTEAFF. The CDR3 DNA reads TGCGCCAGCAGCTTGGCCCGGATGAACACTGAAGCTTTCTTT.

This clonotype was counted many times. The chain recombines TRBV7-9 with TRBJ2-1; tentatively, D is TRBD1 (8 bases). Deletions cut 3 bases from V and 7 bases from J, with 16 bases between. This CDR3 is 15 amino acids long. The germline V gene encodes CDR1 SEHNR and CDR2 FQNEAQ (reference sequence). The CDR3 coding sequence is TGTGCCAGCAGCTTCCGACAGGGGAGGGGGAATGAGCAGTTCTTC. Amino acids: CASSFRQGRGNEQFF. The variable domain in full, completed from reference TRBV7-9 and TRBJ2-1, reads DTGVSQNPRHKITKRGQNVTFRCDPISEHNRLYWYRQTLGQGPEFLTYFQNEAQLEKSRLLSDRFSAERPKGSFSTLEIQRTEQGDSAMYLCASSFRQGRGNEQFFGPGTRLTVL.

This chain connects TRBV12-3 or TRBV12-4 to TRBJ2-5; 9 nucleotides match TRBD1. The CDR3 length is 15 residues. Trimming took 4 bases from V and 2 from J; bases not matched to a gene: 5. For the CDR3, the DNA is TGTGCCAGCAGTTCGCCCGACAGGGGGCAAGAGACCCAGTACTTC. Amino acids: CASSSPDRGQETQYF.

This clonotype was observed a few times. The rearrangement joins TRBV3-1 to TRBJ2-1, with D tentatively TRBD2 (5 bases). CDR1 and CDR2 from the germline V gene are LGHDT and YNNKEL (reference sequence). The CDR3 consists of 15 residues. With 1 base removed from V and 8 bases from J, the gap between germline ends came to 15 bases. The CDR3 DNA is TGTGCCAGCAGCCAAGGTTTTGCGGGCGTCCATGAGCAGTTCTTC. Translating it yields CASSQGFAGVHEQFF.

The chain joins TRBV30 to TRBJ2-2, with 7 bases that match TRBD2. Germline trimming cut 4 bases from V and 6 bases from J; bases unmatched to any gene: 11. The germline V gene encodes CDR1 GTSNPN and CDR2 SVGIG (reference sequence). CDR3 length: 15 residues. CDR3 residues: CAWTLGGSTAGELFF. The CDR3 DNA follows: TGTGCCTGGACCCTGGGAGGGAGCACCGCCGGGGAGCTGTTTTTT. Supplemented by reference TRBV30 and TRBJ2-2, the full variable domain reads SQTIHQWPATLVQPVGSPLSLECTVEGTSNPNLYWYRQAAGRGLQLLFYSVGIGQISSEVPQNLSASRPQDRQFILSSKKLLLSDSGFYLCAWTLGGSTAGELFFGEGSRLTVL.

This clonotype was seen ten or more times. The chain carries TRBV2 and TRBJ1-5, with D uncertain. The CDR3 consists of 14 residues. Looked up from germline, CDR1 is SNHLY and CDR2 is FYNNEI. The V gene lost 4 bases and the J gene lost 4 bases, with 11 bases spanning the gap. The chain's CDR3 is CASSVEGYNQPQHF. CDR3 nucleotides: TGTGCCAGCAGTGTTGAAGGGTATAATCAGCCCCAGCATTTT.

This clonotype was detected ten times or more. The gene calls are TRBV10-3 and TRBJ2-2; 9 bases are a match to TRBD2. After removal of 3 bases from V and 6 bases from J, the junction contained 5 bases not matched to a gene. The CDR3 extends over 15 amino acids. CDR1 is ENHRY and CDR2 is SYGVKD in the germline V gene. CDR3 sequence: CAISDSAGGAGELFF. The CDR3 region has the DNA TGTGCCATCAGTGATTCAGCGGGAGGAGCCGGGGAGCTGTTTTTT.

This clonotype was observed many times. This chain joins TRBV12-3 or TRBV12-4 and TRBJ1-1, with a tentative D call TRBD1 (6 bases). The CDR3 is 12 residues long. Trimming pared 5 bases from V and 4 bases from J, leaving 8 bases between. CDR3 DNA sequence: TGTGCCAGCAGTAACAGGGCCACTGAAGCTTTCTTT. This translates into CASSNRATEAFF.

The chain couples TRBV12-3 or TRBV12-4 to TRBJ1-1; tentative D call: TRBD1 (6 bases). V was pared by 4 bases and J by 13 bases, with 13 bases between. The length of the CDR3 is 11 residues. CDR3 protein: CASSYGGPGFF. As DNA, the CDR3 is TGTGCCAGCAGTTATGGGGGCCCAGGTTTCTTT.

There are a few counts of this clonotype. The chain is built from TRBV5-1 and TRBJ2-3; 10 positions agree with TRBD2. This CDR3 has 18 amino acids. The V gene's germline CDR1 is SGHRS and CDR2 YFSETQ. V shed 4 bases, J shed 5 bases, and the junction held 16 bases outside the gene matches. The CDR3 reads CASSPRLLTAGGRDTQYF. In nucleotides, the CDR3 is TGCGCCAGCAGCCCCCGGCTTTTGACAGCGGGAGGGAGAGATACGCAGTATTTT. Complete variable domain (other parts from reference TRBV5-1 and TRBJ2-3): KAGVTQTPRYLIKTRGQQVTLSCSPISGHRSVSWYQQTPGQGLQFLFEYFSETQRNKGNFPGRFSGRQFSNSRSEMNVSTLELGDSALYLCASSPRLLTAGGRDTQYFGPGTRLTVL.

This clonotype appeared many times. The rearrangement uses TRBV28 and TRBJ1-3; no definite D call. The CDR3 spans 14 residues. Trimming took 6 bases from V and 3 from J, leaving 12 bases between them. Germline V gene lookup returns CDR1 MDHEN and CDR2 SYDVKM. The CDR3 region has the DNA TGTGCCAGCAGCCTGTCGGGGAATGGAAACACCATATATTTT. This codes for CASSLSGNGNTIYF.

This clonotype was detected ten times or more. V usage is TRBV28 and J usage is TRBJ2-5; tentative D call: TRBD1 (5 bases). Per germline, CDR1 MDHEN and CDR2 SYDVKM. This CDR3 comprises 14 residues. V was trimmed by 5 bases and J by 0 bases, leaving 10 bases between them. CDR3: CASSPRQYQETQYF. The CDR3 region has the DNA TGTGCCAGCAGTCCACGACAGTACCAAGAGACCCAGTACTTC.

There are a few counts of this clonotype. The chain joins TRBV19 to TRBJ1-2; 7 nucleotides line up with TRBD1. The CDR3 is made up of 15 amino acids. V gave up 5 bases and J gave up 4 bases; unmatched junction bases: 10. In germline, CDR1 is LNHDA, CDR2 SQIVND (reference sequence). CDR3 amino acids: CASSPGTANGYGYTF. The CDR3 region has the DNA TGTGCCAGTAGTCCCGGGACAGCGAACGGCTATGGCTACACCTTC.